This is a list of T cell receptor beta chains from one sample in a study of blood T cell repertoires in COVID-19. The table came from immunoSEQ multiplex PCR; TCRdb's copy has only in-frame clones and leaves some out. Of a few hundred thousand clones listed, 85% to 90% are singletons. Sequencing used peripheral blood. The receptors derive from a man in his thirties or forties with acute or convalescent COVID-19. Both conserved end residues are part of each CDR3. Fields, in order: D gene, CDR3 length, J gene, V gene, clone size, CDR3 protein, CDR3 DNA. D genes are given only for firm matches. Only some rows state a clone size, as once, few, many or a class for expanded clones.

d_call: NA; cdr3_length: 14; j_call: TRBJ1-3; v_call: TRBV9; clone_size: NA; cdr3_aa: CASSEDFSGNTIYF; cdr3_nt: TGTGCCAGCAGTGAAGACTTTTCTGGAAACACCATATATTTT
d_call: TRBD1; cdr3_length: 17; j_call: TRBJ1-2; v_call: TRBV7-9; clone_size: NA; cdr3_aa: CASSPGTGPYEADGYTF; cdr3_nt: TGTGCCAGCAGCCCCGGGACAGGGCCCTACGAGGCTGATGGCTACACCTTC
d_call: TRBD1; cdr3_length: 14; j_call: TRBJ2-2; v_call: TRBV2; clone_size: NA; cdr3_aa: CASGQGQYTGELFF; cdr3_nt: TGTGCCAGCGGCCAGGGACAGTACACCGGGGAGCTGTTTTTT
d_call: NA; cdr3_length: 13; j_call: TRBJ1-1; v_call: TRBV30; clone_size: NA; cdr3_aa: CAWSRDIGLGAFF; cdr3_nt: TGTGCCTGGAGTAGAGATATAGGACTCGGGGCTTTCTTT
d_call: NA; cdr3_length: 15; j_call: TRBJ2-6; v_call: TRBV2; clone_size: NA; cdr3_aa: CASRLGDSRANVLTF; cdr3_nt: TGTGCCAGCAGGTTGGGAGATTCAAGGGCCAACGTCCTGACTTTC
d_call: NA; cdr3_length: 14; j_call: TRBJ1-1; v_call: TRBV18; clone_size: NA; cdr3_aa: CASSPTGGATEAFF; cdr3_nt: TGTGCCAGCTCACCTACCGGGGGTGCCACTGAAGCTTTCTTT
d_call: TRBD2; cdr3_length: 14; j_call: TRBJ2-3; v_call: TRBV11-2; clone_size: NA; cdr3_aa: CASSRGGRADTQYF; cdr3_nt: TGTGCCAGCAGCCGGGGGGGAAGGGCAGATACGCAGTATTTT
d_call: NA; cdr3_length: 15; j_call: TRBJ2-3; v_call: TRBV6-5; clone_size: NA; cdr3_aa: CASRETGFDGDTQYF; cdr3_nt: TGTGCCAGCAGAGAGACAGGATTCGATGGAGATACGCAGTATTTT
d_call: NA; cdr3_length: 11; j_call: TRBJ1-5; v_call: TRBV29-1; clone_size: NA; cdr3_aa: CSVSTSTTQHF; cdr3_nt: TGCAGCGTTTCCACATCGACAACCCAGCATTTT
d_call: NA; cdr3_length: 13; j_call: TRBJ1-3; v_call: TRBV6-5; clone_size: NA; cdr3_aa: CASTIRSGNTIYF; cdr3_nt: TGTGCCAGCACCATCAGGTCTGGAAACACCATATATTTT
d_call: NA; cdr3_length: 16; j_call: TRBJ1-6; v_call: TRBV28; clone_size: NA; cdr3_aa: CASSFSREFKSSPLHF; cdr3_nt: TGTGCCAGCAGTTTTAGTCGAGAGTTCAAGAGTTCACCCCTCCACTTT
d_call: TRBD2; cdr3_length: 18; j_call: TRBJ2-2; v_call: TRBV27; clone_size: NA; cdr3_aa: CASSLEGLAGGWAGELFF; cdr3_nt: TGTGCCAGCAGTTTAGAGGGGTTAGCGGGGGGTTGGGCCGGGGAGCTGTTTTTT
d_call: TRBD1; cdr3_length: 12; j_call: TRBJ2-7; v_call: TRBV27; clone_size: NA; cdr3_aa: CASSTGGNEQYF; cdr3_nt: TGTGCCAGCTCTACAGGGGGAAACGAGCAGTACTTC
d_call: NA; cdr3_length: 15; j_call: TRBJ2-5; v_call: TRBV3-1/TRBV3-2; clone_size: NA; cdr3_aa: CASSRRGGAGETQYF; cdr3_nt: TGTGCCAGCAGCCGCAGAGGGGGGGCTGGAGAGACCCAGTACTTC
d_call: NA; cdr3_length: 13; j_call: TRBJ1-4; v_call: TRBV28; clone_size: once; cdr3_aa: CASSFSPNENLFF; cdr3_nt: TGTGCCAGCAGTTTTTCTCCTAATGAAAACCTGTTTTTT
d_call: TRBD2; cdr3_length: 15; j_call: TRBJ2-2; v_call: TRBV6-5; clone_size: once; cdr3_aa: CASRNSGGQGGELFF; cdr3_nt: TGTGCCAGCAGGAATAGCGGGGGGCAGGGCGGGGAGCTGTTTTTT
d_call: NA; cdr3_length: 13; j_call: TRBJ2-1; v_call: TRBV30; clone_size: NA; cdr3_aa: CAWSAGRNNEQFF; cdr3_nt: TGTGCCTGGAGTGCGGGAAGGAATAATGAGCAGTTCTTC
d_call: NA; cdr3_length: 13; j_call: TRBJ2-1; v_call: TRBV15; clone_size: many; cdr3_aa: CATSRDRGRAPFF; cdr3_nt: TGTGCCACCAGCAGAGATCGGGGTAGGGCCCCGTTCTTC
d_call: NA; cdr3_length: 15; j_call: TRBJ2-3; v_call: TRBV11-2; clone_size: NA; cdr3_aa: CASSLSGQFTDTQYF; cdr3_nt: TGTGCCAGCAGCCTTAGCGGTCAATTCACAGATACGCAGTATTTT
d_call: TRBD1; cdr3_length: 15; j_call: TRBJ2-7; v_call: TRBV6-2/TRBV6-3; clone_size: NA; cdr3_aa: CASSFPGGRGNEQYF; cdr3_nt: TGTGCCAGCAGTTTCCCAGGGGGTCGTGGGAACGAGCAGTACTTC
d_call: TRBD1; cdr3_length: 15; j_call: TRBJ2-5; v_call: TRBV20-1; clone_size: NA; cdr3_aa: CSASWGQGAAETQYF; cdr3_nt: TGCAGTGCTAGTTGGGGACAGGGGGCCGCAGAGACCCAGTACTTC
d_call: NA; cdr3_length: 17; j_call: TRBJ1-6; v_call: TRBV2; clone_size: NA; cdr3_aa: CASIREGRSSYNSPLHF; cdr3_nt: TGTGCCAGCATCCGGGAGGGCAGGAGCTCCTATAATTCACCCCTCCACTTT
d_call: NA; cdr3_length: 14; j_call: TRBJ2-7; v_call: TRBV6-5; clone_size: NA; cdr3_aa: CASSFGASSYEQYF; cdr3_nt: TGTGCCAGCAGTTTCGGAGCGAGCTCCTACGAGCAGTACTTC
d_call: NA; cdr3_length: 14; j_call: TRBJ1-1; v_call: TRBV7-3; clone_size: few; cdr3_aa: CASSFGQIDTEAFF; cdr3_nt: TGTGCCAGCAGCTTTGGACAGATAGACACTGAAGCTTTCTTT
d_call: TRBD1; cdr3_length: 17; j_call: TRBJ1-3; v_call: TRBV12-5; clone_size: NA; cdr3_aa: CASARTGGASSGNTIYF; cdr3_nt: TGTGCTAGTGCCAGGACAGGGGGCGCATCCTCTGGAAACACCATATATTTT
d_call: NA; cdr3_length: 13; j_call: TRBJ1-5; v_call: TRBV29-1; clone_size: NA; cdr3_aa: CSIRTAGSQPQHF; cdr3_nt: TGCAGCATAAGGACAGCTGGGAGTCAGCCCCAGCATTTT
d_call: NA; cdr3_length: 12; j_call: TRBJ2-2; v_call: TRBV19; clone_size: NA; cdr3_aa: CASMRFTGELFF; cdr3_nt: TGTGCCAGTATGAGGTTTACCGGGGAGCTGTTTTTT
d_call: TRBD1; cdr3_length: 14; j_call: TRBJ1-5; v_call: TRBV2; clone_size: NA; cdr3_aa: CATNRGFGNQPQHF; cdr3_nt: TGTGCCACCAACAGGGGTTTTGGCAATCAGCCCCAGCATTTT
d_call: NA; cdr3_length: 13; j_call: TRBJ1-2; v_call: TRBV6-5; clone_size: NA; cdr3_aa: CASSYRQKYGYTF; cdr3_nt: TGTGCCAGCAGTTACCGACAGAAGTATGGCTACACCTTC
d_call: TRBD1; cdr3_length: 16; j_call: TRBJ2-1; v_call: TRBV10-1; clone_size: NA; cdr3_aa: CASSESGAGQGNEQFF; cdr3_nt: TGCGCCAGCAGTGAGTCAGGGGCGGGACAGGGAAATGAGCAGTTCTTC
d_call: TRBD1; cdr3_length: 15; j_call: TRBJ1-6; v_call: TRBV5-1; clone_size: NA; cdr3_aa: CASSLWTGGNSPLHF; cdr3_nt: TGCGCCAGCAGCTTATGGACAGGGGGGAATTCACCCCTCCACTTT
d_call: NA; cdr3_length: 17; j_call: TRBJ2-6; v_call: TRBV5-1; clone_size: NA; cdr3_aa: CASSLGSLSRGANVLTF; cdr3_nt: TGCGCCAGCAGCTTGGGAAGCCTCAGCAGGGGGGCCAACGTCCTGACTTTC
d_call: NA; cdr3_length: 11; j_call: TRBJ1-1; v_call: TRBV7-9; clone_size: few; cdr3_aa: CASSLTQEAFF; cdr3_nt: TGTGCCAGCAGCCTGACACAGGAAGCTTTCTTT
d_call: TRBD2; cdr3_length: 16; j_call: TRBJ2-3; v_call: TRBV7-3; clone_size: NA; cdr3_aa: CASSARRLAGTDTQYF; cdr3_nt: TGTGCCAGCAGTGCTCGTCGACTAGCGGGGACAGATACGCAGTATTTT
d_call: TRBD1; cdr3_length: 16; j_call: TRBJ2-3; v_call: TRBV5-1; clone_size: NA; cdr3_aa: CATSLGGRGITDTQYF; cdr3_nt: TGCGCCACCAGTCTAGGGGGCAGGGGGATAACAGATACGCAGTATTTT
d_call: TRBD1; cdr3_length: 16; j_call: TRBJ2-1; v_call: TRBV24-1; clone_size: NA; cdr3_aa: CATSGPGRGHYNEQFF; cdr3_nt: TGTGCCACCAGTGGTCCAGGCAGGGGGCACTACAATGAGCAGTTCTTC
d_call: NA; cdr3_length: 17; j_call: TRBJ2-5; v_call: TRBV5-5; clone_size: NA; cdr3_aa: CASSYGRGGRREETQYF; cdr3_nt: TGTGCCAGCAGCTATGGTAGGGGGGGACGTAGGGAGGAGACCCAGTACTTC
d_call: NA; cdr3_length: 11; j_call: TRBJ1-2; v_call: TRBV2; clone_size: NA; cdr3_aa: CASMEVYGYTF; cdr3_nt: TGTGCCAGCATGGAGGTTTATGGCTACACCTTC
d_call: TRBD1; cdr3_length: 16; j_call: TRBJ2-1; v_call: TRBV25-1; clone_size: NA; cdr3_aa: CASSELGNRGNNEQFF; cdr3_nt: TGTGCCAGCAGTGAATTAGGGAACAGGGGAAACAATGAGCAGTTCTTC
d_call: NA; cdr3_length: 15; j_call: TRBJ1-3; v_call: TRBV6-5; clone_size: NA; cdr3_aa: CASSEKYRSGNTIYF; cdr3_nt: TGTGCCAGCAGCGAGAAGTATCGCTCTGGAAACACCATATATTTT
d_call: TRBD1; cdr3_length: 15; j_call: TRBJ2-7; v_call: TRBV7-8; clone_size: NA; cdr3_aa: CASSTLGQGAHEQYF; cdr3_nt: TGTGCCAGCAGCACTCTTGGTCAGGGGGCGCACGAGCAGTACTTC
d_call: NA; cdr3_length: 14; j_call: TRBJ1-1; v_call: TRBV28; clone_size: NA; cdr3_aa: CASSRAGGGTEAFF; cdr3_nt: TGTGCCAGCAGTCGCGCGGGGGGTGGGACTGAAGCTTTCTTT
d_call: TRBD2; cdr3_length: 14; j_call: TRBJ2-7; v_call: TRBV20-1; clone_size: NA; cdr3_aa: CSASRQAGVYEQYF; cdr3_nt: TGCAGTGCTAGTCGGCAGGCGGGAGTTTACGAGCAGTACTTC
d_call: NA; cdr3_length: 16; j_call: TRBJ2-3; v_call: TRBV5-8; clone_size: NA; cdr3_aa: CASRHPQAAGTDTQYF; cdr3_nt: TGTGCCAGCAGGCACCCGCAGGCAGCGGGCACAGATACGCAGTATTTT
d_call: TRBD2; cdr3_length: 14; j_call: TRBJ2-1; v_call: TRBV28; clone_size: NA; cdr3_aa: CASLSGGGRDEQFF; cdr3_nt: TGTGCCAGCCTCTCCGGGGGGGGCCGGGATGAGCAGTTCTTC
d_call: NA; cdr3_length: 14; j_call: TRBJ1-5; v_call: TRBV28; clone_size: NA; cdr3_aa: CASSSTGINQPQHF; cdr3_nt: TGTGCCAGCAGTTCGACAGGAATCAATCAGCCCCAGCATTTT
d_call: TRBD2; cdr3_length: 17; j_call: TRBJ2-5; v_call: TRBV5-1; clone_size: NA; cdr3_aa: CASSLGVAGILQETQYF; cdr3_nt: TGCGCCAGCAGCTTGGGGGTAGCGGGGATACTTCAAGAGACCCAGTACTTC
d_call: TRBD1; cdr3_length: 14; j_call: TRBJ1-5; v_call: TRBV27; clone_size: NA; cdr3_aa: CASSFRGGNQPQHF; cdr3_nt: TGTGCCAGCAGTTTCAGGGGGGGCAATCAGCCCCAGCATTTT
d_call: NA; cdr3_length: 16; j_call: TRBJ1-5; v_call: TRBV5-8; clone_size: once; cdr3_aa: CASSPITGTRNQPQHF; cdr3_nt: TGTGCCAGCAGCCCAATTACAGGGACCCGCAATCAGCCCCAGCATTTT
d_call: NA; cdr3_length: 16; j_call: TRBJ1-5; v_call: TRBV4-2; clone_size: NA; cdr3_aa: CASSQEQHYSNQPQHF; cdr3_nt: TGTGCCAGCAGCCAAGAACAGCATTATAGCAATCAGCCCCAGCATTTT
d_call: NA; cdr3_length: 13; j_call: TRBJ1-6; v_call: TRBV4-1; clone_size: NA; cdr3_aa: CASSQEASTPLHF; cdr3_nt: TGCGCCAGCAGCCAAGAGGCCAGTACCCCCCTCCACTTT
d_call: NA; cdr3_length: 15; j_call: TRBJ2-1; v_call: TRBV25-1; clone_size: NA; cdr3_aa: CASSASFLVNNEQFF; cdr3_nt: TGTGCCAGCAGTGCAAGCTTTCTCGTGAACAATGAGCAGTTCTTC
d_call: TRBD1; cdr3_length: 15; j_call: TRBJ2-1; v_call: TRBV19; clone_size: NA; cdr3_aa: CASSQPGQAYNEQFF; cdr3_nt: TGTGCCAGTAGCCAACCGGGACAGGCCTACAATGAGCAGTTCTTC
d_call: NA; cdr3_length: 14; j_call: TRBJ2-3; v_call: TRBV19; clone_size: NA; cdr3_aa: CASSPQLAGDTQYF; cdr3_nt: TGTGCCAGTAGTCCCCAATTGGCGGGGGATACGCAGTATTTT
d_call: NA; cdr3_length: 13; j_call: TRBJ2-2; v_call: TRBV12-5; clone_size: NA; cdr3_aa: CQQSPGSSGELFF; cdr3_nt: TGTCAACAATCCCCGGGTTCATCCGGGGAGCTGTTTTTT